This T cell receptor (beta chain) derives from a study of blood T cell repertoires in COVID-19. About the study: The study drew acute and convalescent COVID-19 samples from the United States, Italy and Spain. The analysed material was cDNA or gDNA that came from T cells, B-cell-depleted T cells, or PBMCs.

With 1 base removed from V and 9 bases from J, the gap between germline ends came to 10 bases. The germline V gene has CDR1 LGHNA and CDR2 YSLEER. The CDR3 runs to 13 residues. Original methodology: Researchers report that nucleated cell counts were estimated from reference gene primer amplification. Libraries were prepared by immunoSEQ multiplex PCR; TCRdb keeps only in-frame clonotypes and omits some of them. The D gene and trimming were derived from the DNA, and the V and J assignments and clone size from that table. The sample includes more than 95,000 clones, around 90% of them seen just once. This clone was seen a few times.

The sequencing input was peripheral blood. The gene calls are TRBV4-3 and TRBJ1-5; D not resolved. The source is a man aged 50-59 years in a cohort sampled during active COVID-19. CDR3 sequence (DNA): TGCGCCAGCAGCCAAGCGACGGGGTGGCCCCAGCATTTT. This gives the protein CASSQATGWPQHF.